This TCR beta chain was obtained from a study of T cell responses to AZD1222 COVID-19 vaccine (dated by TCRdb to the early 2020s). At the level of the whole study: A total of about 250 trial participants underwent TCR sequencing, of whom 207 had received two doses of AZD1222 and some 25 had received two doses of the MenACWY control vaccine. Trial participants were enrolled by age into 18-55, 56-69 and 70-plus year subgroups, with around 140, 26 and 57 TCR-sequenced participants respectively.

Read against the paper, the sample's time point label means: about 28 days (+/-7) after the second vaccine dose. Because spike-specific TCR depth and breadth did not differ between the two schedules, AZD1222 recipients who got a second dose at roughly 4 weeks were pooled with those who got a second dose at roughly 12 weeks. Vaccinee samples were obtained from the UK trials COV001 and COV002, which included a single-blind randomized controlled phase 2/3 trial of AZD1222 (ChAdOx1 nCoV-19) in healthy adults. For TCRbeta chain sequencing, PBMC samples from trial participants were taken at day 0 and at day 28 after the second dose. The junction shows trimming of 5 bases on V and 4 bases on J, plus 8 bases between the germline ends. For CDR1 and CDR2, the germline V gene (reference sequence) lists MNHEY and SMNVEV. The CDR3 holds 12 amino acids from the cysteine to the phenylalanine. Only the CDR3 DNA stays, 36 bases, in frame from base 1.

The CDR3 regions of human TCRbeta chains were subjected to immunosequencing. The authors' analysis ran thus. Repertoire TCRs were matched against a reference library of SARS-CoV-2-specific TCRs generated with the MIRA antigen-specificity platform. Breadth was defined as the fraction of unique TCRs that were SARS-CoV-2-associated. Depth was defined as the fraction of total T cells that were SARS-CoV-2-associated. Using the MIRA data, each spike-specific TCR was assigned both to the spike region to which the TCR was reactive and to a CD4 or CD8 class. Log10-transformed breadth and depth values were compared by one-way ANOVA with Sidak's multiple comparisons tests. The table comes from immuneACCESS by way of TCRdb, which keeps in-frame sequences with V and J called. Part of the clones is missing from these tables; in studies checked, under half for an unresolved V gene and the rest for unknown reasons. The D gene and trimming were derived from the DNA, and the V and J assignments and clone size from that table. The table for this sample lists just under 150,000 clones; roughly 86% of them were counted only once. Approximately 5.4% of the sample goes to the ten largest clones.

What the authors observed across the whole study: In the small 56-69-year group, the increase in depth fell short of significance, most likely because of low power. CD4 TCRs associated with the vaccine covered the entire spike protein, and the dominant responses were in regions 160-218 and 743-854. A significant rise in spike-specific TCR breadth and depth was observed after two AZD1222 doses relative to day 0 and relative to MenACWY recipients. Reportedly, almost half of the unique spike-specific TCRs recognized epitopes lying outside the regions that are mutated in the B.1.351 and B.1.1.7 variants. Because no day 14 peak-response samples were available, the repertoires could be characterized only after the peak T cell response. Only five to seven AZD1222 recipients were SARS-CoV-2 seropositive at baseline, limiting conclusions about previously exposed vaccinees. Participants were mostly white British and included more females than males, and it was suggested by the authors that clonal diversity may have been underestimated.

A remark on this clone: Its antigen is unknown. Per-base qualities were not stored, and no clone one base away is much larger.

This receptor was taken from an adult who received the AZD1222 COVID-19 vaccine. The sample consisted of peripheral blood, taken 28 days after the second AZD1222 dose. The chain is assembled from TRBV27 and TRBJ1-1; no D segment can be confidently identified. The DNA sequence is TGTGCCAGCAGTCGGGTTGGCACTGAAGCTTTCTTT. This sequence encodes CASSRVGTEAFF.